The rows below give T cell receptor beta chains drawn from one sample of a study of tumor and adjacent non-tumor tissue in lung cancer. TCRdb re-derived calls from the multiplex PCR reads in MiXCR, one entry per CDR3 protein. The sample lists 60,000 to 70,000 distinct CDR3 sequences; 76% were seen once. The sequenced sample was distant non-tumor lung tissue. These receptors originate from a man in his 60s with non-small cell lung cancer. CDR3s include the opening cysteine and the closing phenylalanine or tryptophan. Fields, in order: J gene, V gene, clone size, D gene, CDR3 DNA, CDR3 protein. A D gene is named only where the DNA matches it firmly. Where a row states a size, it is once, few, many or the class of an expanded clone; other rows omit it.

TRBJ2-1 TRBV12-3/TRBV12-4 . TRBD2 TGTGCCAGCAGTTTCCCTCAGCGGGACCACAATGAGCAGTTC CASSFPQRDHNEQF
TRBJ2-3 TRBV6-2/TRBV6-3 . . TGTGCTAGCAGTTATTACCTACTAACGGGAGCCACAGATACGCGGTATTTT CASSYYLLTGATDTRYF
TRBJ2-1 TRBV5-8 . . TGTGCCAACAGCTTGGTCGGCAATGAGCAATTCTTC CANSLVGNEQFF
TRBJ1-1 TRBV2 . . TGTGACAGCAGCCAGGGTTATACTGAAGCTTCCTTT CDSSQGYTEASF
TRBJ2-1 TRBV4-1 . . TGCGCCAGGAGCCAAGTCGGGGAGGCCAATGAGCAGTTATTC CARSQVGEANEQLF
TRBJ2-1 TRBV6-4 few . TGTGCCAGCAGTGGGGAACTAGCCTCCTACAATGAGCAGTTCTTC CASSGELASYNEQFF
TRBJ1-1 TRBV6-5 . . TGTGCCAGCAGTATTGGGGTGAGCACTGAAGTTTTCTTT CASSIGVSTEVFF
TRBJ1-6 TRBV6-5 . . TGTGCCAACAGTTACACCACAGGTGATAATTCACCCCTCCACTTT CANSYTTGDNSPLHF
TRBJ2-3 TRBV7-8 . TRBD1 TGTGCCAGCAGCGTACTCGGGACAGGCTTTGGTTTGGCAGATACGCAGTATTTT CASSVLGTGFGLADTQYF
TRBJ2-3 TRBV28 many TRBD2 TGTGCCAGCAGTTTCGAGACTAGCGGGAGAGATACGCAGTATTTT CASSFETSGRDTQYF
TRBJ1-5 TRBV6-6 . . TGTGCTAGCAGACCTAACATGAATCAGCCCCAGCATTTT CASRPNMNQPQHF
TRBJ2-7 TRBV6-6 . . TGTGCCAGCAGACGAGACAGGAGCTCCTACGAGCAGTACTTC CASRRDRSSYEQYF
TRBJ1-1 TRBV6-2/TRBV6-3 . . TGTGCCAGCACTTCTTCAGGGAACAATGAAGCTTTCTTT CASTSSGNNEAFF
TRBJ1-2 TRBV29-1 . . TGCAGCATTGACTGGGAAAACGGCTACACCTTC CSIDWENGYTF
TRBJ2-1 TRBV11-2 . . TGTGCCAGCAGCTTAAGGGGTGATAGCTCCTACAATGAGCGGTTCTTC CASSLRGDSSYNERFF
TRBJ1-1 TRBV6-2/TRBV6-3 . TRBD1 TGTGCCAGCAGTTACACATTCGAATCCGGACAGGGGTGCGGATACACTGAAGCTTTCTTT CASSYTFESGQGCGYTEAFF
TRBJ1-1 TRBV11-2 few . TGTGCCAGCAGCTTAGAATGGGGCAGTGAAGCTTTCTTT CASSLEWGSEAFF
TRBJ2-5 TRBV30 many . TGTGCCTGGAGTTATACCACAGGGTTTGGTGAGACCCAGTACTTC CAWSYTTGFGETQYF
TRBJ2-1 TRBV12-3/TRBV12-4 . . TGTGCCAGTAGGCCTGACTCCTACAATGAGCAGTTCTTC CASRPDSYNEQFF
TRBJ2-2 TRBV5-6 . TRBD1 TGTTCCAGCAGCTTTTGGACAGGGTCTACCGGGGAGCTGTTTTTT CSSSFWTGSTGELFF
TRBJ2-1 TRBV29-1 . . TGCATAACTTGGGGGAGTGGACACAATGAGCAGATCTTC CITWGSGHNEQIF
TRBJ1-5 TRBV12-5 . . TGTACTAGTGGCCCGGACATCAATCAGCCACAGCATTTT CTSGPDINQPQHF
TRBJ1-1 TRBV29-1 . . TGCTTCGTTTCGGCAGGGGAGGACACTGACGCTTTCTTT CFVSAGEDTDAFF
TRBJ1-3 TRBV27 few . TGTGCCAGCAGGCGACAAGCGTATGGGGGCCCTGCTGGAAACACCATATATTTT CASRRQAYGGPAGNTIYF
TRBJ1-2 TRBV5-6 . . TGTGACGGCAGCTTCACTAGGGGGTCTGGCTACACCTTC CDGSFTRGSGYTF
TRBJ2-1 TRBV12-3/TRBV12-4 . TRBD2 TGTGTCCGCAGTTTCCCTCAGCGGGACCACAGTGAGCAGTTTTTC CVRSFPQRDHSEQFF
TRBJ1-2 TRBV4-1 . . TGCGCCAGCAGCCAAGATGTCGACAAGAGAGAGTATGGCTACACCTTC CASSQDVDKREYGYTF
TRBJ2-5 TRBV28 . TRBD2 TGTTCCAGCACCTCGGGGGGTGTAGGGACCCAGTACTTC CSSTSGGVGTQYF
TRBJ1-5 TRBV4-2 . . TGTGCTAGCAGCCAAAGCAATCAGCCCCAGCATTTT CASSQSNQPQHF
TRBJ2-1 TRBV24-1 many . TGTGCCACCACGGGTCAGGGGTACAATGAGCAGTTCTTC CATTGQGYNEQFF
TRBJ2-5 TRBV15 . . TGTGCCACCAGCAGTCAAGGGTGCGGGCAAGAGACCCAGTACTTC CATSSQGCGQETQYF
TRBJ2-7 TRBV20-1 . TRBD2 TGTTGTGCTAGCGGGGCCTCCTACGAGCAGTACTTC CCASGASYEQYF
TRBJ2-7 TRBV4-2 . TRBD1 TGTGCCAGCAGCCCGACAGGGGGTAGGTATGGGCAGTACTTC CASSPTGGRYGQYF
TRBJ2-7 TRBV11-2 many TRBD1 TGTGCCAGCAGCTATACCGGGACAGTTTACGAGCAGTACTTC CASSYTGTVYEQYF
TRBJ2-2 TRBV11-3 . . TGTGCCAGCAGCTTAGGTTACGGGGAGCTGTTTTTT CASSLGYGELFF
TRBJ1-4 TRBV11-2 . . TGTGCCATCAGCCCGGGGAGCGCAACTAATGAAAAGCTGTTTTTT CAISPGSATNEKLFF
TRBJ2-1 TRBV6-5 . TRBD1 TGTGCCAGCAGGACACACAGGGGACCCCCCTACAATGAGCAGTTCTTC CASRTHRGPPYNEQFF
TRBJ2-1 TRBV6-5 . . TGTGCCAGCAATACTAACACGGACTACAATGAGCAGTTCTTC CASNTNTDYNEQFF
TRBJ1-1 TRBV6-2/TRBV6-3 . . TGTGCCAGCACTTTGTCAGGGAACACTGAAGCTTCCTTT CASTLSGNTEASF
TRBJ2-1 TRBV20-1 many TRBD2 TGCAGTGCTAGAGTCCTGGGCGGGAGTAACAATGAGCAGTTCTTC CSARVLGGSNNEQFF
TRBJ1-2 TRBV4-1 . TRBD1 TGCGCCAGCAACCACCTCATCGGGCAGGGGGGCGGCTACACCTTC CASNHLIGQGGGYTF
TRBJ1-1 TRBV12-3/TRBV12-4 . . TGTGCCAGCAGTCTATACAGGAGTACTGGAGCTTTCTTT CASSLYRSTGAFF
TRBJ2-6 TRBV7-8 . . TGTGGTAGCAGCGAGAAGCGGGCTGGGGCCAACGTCCTGACTTTC CGSSEKRAGANVLTF
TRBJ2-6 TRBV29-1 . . TGCAGCGCTGCAGTTTTTCGGGGGTCCGGGGCCAACGTCCCGACTTTC CSAAVFRGSGANVPTF
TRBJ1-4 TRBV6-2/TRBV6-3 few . TGTGGCAGCAGCTACTACGTTGGACCCCAAGAAAAACTGTTTTTT CGSSYYVGPQEKLFF
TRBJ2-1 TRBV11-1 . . TGTGCCAACAGCTTCGACACCTATAGCGCCAACGAGCAGTTCTTC CANSFDTYSANEQFF
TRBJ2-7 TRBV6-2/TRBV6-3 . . TGTGCACGCGGACCACATGACTACGAGCAGTACTTC CARGPHDYEQYF
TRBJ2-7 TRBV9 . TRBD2 TGTGCCAGCAGCGTCCACGCCGGGACACGGGGGGGCGAGCAGTACTTC CASSVHAGTRGGEQYF
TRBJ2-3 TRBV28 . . TGTGCCACCAATTTACCTAGCCAACTCACAGATACGCAGTATTTT CATNLPSQLTDTQYF
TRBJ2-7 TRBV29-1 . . TGCGGCGTTGAAGATCGGGAAAGGGGCTCCTACGAGCAGCACTTC CGVEDRERGSYEQHF
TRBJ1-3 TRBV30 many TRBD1 TGTGCCTGGAGTCGGGACAGGGCTACCGGAAACACCATATATTTT CAWSRDRATGNTIYF
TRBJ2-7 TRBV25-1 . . TGTGTCAGTACCTTGGGGCGGGATGAGTACTTC CVSTLGRDEYF